These 23 T cell receptor beta chains were all obtained from the same sample, sequenced in a study of T cells after yellow fever vaccination. TCRdb re-called the 5' RACE reads through MiXCR, storing one row per CDR3 protein. In the table there are about 580,000 distinct CDR3 sequences, around 17% of which are singletons. The sequencing used PBMCs, collected about 5 days after the first yellow fever vaccination. These receptors originate from a man aged 18 to 30 who received the YFV17D yellow fever vaccine.

This chain connects TRBV10-3 to TRBJ2-3; no definite D call. V lost 2 bases and J 3 bases, leaving 6 bases between the germline ends. The CDR3 spans 13 residues. CDR1 is ENHRY, CDR2 SYGVKD, per germline. CDR3 loop: CAISERLTDTQYF. For the CDR3, the DNA is TGTGCCATCAGTGAGAGGTTAACAGATACGCAGTATTTT.

The rearrangement uses TRBV27 and TRBJ1-2, with D possibly TRBD1 on 6 matching bases. Germline CDR1 MNHEY, CDR2 SMNVEV (reference sequence). CDR3 length: 15 amino acids. The V gene lost 2 bases and the J gene lost 4 bases, with 14 bases spanning the gap. CDR3 sequence reads: CASSLTYRAFYGYTF. The CDR3 coding sequence is TGTGCCAGCAGTTTAACCTACAGGGCTTTCTATGGCTACACCTTC.

In this sample, this clonotype turned up a few times. The chain is built from TRBV9 and TRBJ2-2; TRBD1 matches 8 bases. Germline V gene data show CDR1 as SGDLS and CDR2 as YYNGEE. V gave up 3 bases and J gave up 2 bases; unmatched junction bases: 9. The CDR3 loop spans 17 amino acids. In DNA, the CDR3 is TGTGCCAGCAGCGGGACAGGGTCCTTCTTAAACACCGGGGAGCTGTTTTTT. It is translated as CASSGTGSFLNTGELFF.

This clonotype has a handful of counts. V is TRBV6-5 and J is TRBJ1-3; no reliable D call. Looked up from germline, CDR1 is MNHEY and CDR2 is SVGAGI. Deletions cut 3 bases from V and 0 bases from J, with 6 bases between. The CDR3 has 14 residues. The CDR3 reads CASSYQVSGNTIYF. The CDR3 DNA follows: TGTGCCAGCAGTTATCAAGTCTCTGGAAACACCATATATTTT.

The chain employs TRBV28 and TRBJ2-3; D not resolved. CDR1 MDHEN and CDR2 SYDVKM come from the germline V gene. The V end lost 7 bases, the J end lost 2 bases, and 19 bases lay between the germline ends. There are 16 residues in the CDR3. CDR3 DNA sequence: TGTGCCAGCACCCCTTGGACGTGGGATATCACAGATACGCAGTATTTT. Translating it yields CASTPWTWDITDTQYF.

The CDR3 DNA is TGTGCCAGCTCACCCTATAGCGGGGGGGCCACAGATACGCAGTATTTT. Translated: CASSPYSGGATDTQYF. V and J are TRBV18 and TRBJ2-3; 11 positions match TRBD2. The germline V gene has CDR1 KGHSH and CDR2 LQKENI. The CDR3 runs to 16 residues. Trimming at V came to 3 bases and at J to 2 bases, leaving 4 bases not matched to a gene.

This clonotype has ten or more counts. The chain combines TRBV25-1 with TRBJ1-2; D possibly corresponds to TRBD1 (5 bases). The germline V gene has CDR1 MGHDK and CDR2 SYGVNS. V lost 0 bases and J 4 bases, leaving 9 bases between the germline ends. CDR3 length: 14 residues. CDR3 region: CASSEYGTAYGYTF. The CDR3 DNA follows: TGTGCCAGCAGTGAATACGGGACGGCCTATGGCTACACCTTC.

This clonotype appeared a few times. This sequence joins TRBV7-3 and TRBJ2-2; the match to TRBD1 covers 7 bases. CDR1 is SGHTA and CDR2 is FQGTGA in the germline V gene. V shed 1 base, J shed 4 bases, and the junction held 6 bases outside the gene matches. The CDR3 contains 16 residues. The CDR3: CASSLNPNRGTGELFF. In DNA form, the CDR3 reads TGTGCCAGCAGCTTAAATCCCAACAGGGGCACCGGGGAGCTGTTTTTT.

This chain connects TRBV10-2 to TRBJ1-2; possibly TRBD1 for D (5 bases). Trimming cost V 3 bases and J 7 bases, with 12 bases left between them. CDR3 size: 13 residues. The germline CDR1 and CDR2 sequences are WSHSY and SAAADI. The DNA for the CDR3 is TGCGCCAGCAGTGAAACGGGGCGCGGTGGCTACACCTTC. Its protein is CASSETGRGGYTF.

This chain connects TRBV7-2 to TRBJ2-5; D not resolved. Germline values: CDR1 SGHTA, CDR2 FQGNSA. The germline V and J ends were trimmed by 1 base and 5 bases, with 11 bases remaining between them. The CDR3 runs to 14 residues. The CDR3 nucleotides read TGTGCCAGCAGCTTAGAACGGCAGAGGGAGACCCAGTACTTC. Its protein product is CASSLERQRETQYF.

The sample holds many counts of this clonotype. The chain has TRBV14 and TRBJ2-1; D unclear. V was trimmed by 4 bases and J by 0 bases, leaving 7 bases between them. The CDR3 spans 14 residues. From germline, CDR1 is SGHDN and CDR2 FVKESK. The CDR3 here is CASSPSSSYNEQFF. The CDR3 DNA follows: TGTGCCAGCAGCCCCTCCAGCTCCTACAATGAGCAGTTCTTC.

In this sample, this clonotype turned up a few times. The V call is TRBV5-1, the J call TRBJ2-7; possibly TRBD1 for D (5 bases). The germline V gene encodes CDR1 SGHRS and CDR2 YFSETQ. CDR3 size: 14 residues. The germline V and J ends were trimmed by 0 bases and 6 bases, with 13 bases remaining between them. The CDR3 nucleotides are TGCGCCAGCAGCTTGGCGGCAGGGTCACGCGAGCAGTACTTC. It specifies CASSLAAGSREQYF.

This chain joins TRBV4-2 and TRBJ1-6; D uncertain. CDR3 length: 14 residues. The V gene lost 0 bases and the J gene lost 11 bases, with 11 bases spanning the gap. Germline-derived CDR1 and CDR2 are LGHNA and YNFKEQ. The CDR3 region has the DNA TGTGCCAGCAGCCAAGAAAGGCCGGTGCCACCCCTCCACTTT. It is translated as CASSQERPVPPLHF.

This clonotype was counted between two and nine times. The CDR3 DNA reads as TGCGCCAGCAGCCAAGTATCCCCCAGGGGTGTTAATGAAAAACTGTTTTTT. Its translation: CASSQVSPRGVNEKLFF. The chain recombines TRBV4-1 with TRBJ1-4, with a possible D match to TRBD1 (6 bases). The germline V gene has CDR1 MGHRA and CDR2 YSYEKL. The CDR3 runs 17 residues. V lost 1 base to trimming and J lost 4 bases, with 16 bases between them.

The V call is TRBV5-1, the J call TRBJ2-2; D gene uncertain. The CDR3 spans 12 residues. V lost 10 bases, J lost 1 base, and 8 bases lay in between. The germline V gene has CDR1 SGHRS and CDR2 YFSETQ. Here the CDR3 DNA reads TGCGCCGGCAAGGGGAACACCGGGGAGCTGTTTTTT. Its translation: CAGKGNTGELFF. The full variable domain, with the rest looked up from reference TRBV5-1 and TRBJ2-2, is KAGVTQTPRYLIKTRGQQVTLSCSPISGHRSVSWYQQTPGQGLQFLFEYFSETQRNKGNFPGRFSGRQFSNSRSEMNVSTLELGDSALYLCAGKGNTGELFFGEGSRLTVL.

The V and J genes are TRBV20-1 and TRBJ1-1, with D tentatively TRBD1 (5 bases). Between the trimmed V and J ends, which lost 0 bases and 11 bases, there was a span of 19 bases. The CDR3 length is 14 residues. The germline V gene encodes CDR1 DFQATT and CDR2 SNEGSKA (reference sequence). The CDR3 spells CSARDSSSGQAAFF. Written as DNA, the CDR3 is TGCAGTGCTAGAGATAGTTCATCTGGACAAGCGGCTTTCTTT.

This clonotype occurred a few times. The CDR3 region has the DNA TGTGCCAGCAGCCCCCGGGACAGCCTTTACTACGAGCAGTACGTC. This translates into CASSPRDSLYYEQYV. The chain recombines TRBV7-9 with TRBJ2-7; 7 positions match TRBD1. The CDR3 consists of 15 residues. In germline, CDR1 is SEHNR, CDR2 FQNEAQ (reference sequence). The trim removed 5 bases at V and 3 bases at J, leaving 10 bases unmatched.

A few counts support this clonotype. The CDR3 loop is CASSQDGDSYEQYV. DNA for the CDR3: TGTGCCAGCAGCCAAGACGGAGACTCCTACGAGCAGTACGTC. This chain joins TRBV4-2 and TRBJ2-7; D is undetermined. The CDR3 totals 14 residues. From germline, CDR1 is LGHNA and CDR2 YNFKEQ. The germline V and J ends were trimmed by 0 bases and 0 bases, with 6 bases remaining between them.

This clonotype was counted many times. The junction departs from germline at one end; a sequencing error may be responsible. The gene calls are TRBV27 and TRBJ2-1, with a possible D match to TRBD2 (5 bases). CDR3 length equals 15 residues. Germline CDR1 reads MNHEY; CDR2 reads SMNVEV (reference sequence). The CDR3, as DNA: TGCGCCAGCAGCTTGGTTACTAGTGGCTACAATGAGCAGTTCTTC. This codes for CASSLVTSGYNEQFF.

This clonotype was counted at least ten times. The rearrangement links TRBV4-1 to TRBJ2-2; D gene uncertain. Trimming took off 1 base at V and 4 bases at J, with 4 bases between the two ends. Germline assignment: CDR1 MGHRA and CDR2 YSYEKL. The CDR3 contains 13 residues. CDR3 sequence: CASSQASTGELFF. The DNA of the CDR3 is TGCGCCAGCAGCCAAGCGTCCACCGGGGAGCTGTTTTTT.

This clonotype was seen repeatedly, ten times or more. This sequence joins TRBV7-9 and TRBJ2-7; D not resolved. Germline CDR1 and CDR2: SEHNR and FQNEAQ (reference sequence). V was cut by 0 bases and J by 3 bases, with 6 bases left in between. The length of the CDR3 is 13 residues. CDR3 bases: TGTGCCAGCAGCTTAGCACACCTCTACGAGCAGTACTTC. The encoded protein is CASSLAHLYEQYF.

The chain couples TRBV18 to TRBJ1-1; no reliable D call. The CDR3 spans 13 residues. V was pared by 4 bases and J by 0 bases, with 6 bases between. Germline-derived CDR1 and CDR2 are KGHSH and LQKENI. As DNA, the CDR3 is TGTGCCAGCTCACAGGCCATGAACACTGAAGCTTTCTTT. It yields the protein CASSQAMNTEAFF.

The CDR3 spells CASSPPGAGGRLRFF. The CDR3 coding sequence is TGCGCCAGCAGCCCACCAGGGGCGGGGGGGCGTTTGCGGTTCTTC. J is TRBJ2-1 and V is TRBV4-1; 9 positions agree with TRBD2. The length of the CDR3 is 15 residues. Trimming at V came to 4 bases and at J to 15 bases, leaving 16 bases not matched to a gene. Germline CDR1 is MGHRA and CDR2 is YSYEKL.